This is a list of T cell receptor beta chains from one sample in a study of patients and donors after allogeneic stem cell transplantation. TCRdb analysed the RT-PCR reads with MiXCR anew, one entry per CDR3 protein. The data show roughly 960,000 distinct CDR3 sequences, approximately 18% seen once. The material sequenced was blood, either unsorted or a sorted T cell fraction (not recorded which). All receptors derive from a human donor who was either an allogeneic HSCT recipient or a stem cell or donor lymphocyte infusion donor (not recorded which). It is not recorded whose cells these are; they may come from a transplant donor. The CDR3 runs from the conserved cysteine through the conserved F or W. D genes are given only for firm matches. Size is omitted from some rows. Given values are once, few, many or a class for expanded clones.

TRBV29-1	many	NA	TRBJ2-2	CSVNRENTGELFF	TGCAGCGTGAACAGGGAGAACACCGGGGAGCTGTTTTTT
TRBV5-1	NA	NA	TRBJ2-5	CASSLGNRVQETQYF	TGCGCCAGCAGCTTGGGGAACAGGGTCCAAGAGACCCAGTACTTC
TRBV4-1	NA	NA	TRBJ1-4	CASSPDGGRKLFF	TGCGCCAGCAGCCCGGACGGGGGGAGAAAACTGTTTTTT
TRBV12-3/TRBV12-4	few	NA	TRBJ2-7	CASSFGSYYEQYF	TGTGCCAGCAGTTTTGGCAGCTACTACGAGCAGTACTTC
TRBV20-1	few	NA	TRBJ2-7	CSASLRGSYEQYF	TGCAGTGCTAGCCTCAGGGGCTCCTACGAGCAGTACTTC
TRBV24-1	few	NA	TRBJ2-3	CATSSSGTQYF	TGTGCCACCAGTTCGTCTGGTACGCAGTATTTT
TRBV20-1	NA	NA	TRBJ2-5	CSARLGTYQETQYF	TGCAGTGCTAGACTGGGAACGTACCAAGAGACCCAGTACTTC
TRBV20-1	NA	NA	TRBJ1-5	CSAAGEFNQPQHF	TGCAGTGCTGCAGGGGAATTCAATCAGCCCCAGCATTTT
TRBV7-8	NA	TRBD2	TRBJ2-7	CASSPRGLAENEQYF	TGTGCCAGCAGCCCCAGGGGACTAGCGGAAAACGAGCAGTACTTC
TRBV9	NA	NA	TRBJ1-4	CASSVAGGLDEKLFF	TGTGCCAGCAGCGTAGCGGGTGGGCTGGATGAAAAACTGTTTTTT
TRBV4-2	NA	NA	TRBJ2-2	CASSPQERRNTGELFF	TGTGCCAGCAGCCCCCAGGAGCGGAGGAACACCGGGGAGCTGTTTTTT
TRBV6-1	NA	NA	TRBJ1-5	CASTTTGLDQPQHF	TGTGCCAGCACCACGACAGGTTTGGATCAGCCCCAGCATTTT
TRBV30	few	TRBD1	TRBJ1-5	CAWSVNRGHQPQHF	TGTGCCTGGAGTGTAAACAGGGGGCATCAGCCCCAGCATTTT
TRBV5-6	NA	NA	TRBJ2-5	CASSLGATQETQYF	TGTGCCAGCAGCTTGGGGGCTACGCAAGAGACCCAGTACTTC
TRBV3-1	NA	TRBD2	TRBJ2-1	CASSQVRGGLAGGRDNEQFF	TGTGCCAGCAGCCAAGTCAGGGGGGGACTAGCGGGAGGTCGCGACAATGAGCAGTTCTTC
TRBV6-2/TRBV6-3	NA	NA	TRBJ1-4	CASKYSTTYEKLFF	TGTGCCAGCAAATACAGCACGACGTATGAAAAACTGTTTTTT
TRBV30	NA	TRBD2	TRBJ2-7	CACTKRGPNEQYF	TGTGCCTGCACTAAGCGGGGGCCCAACGAGCAGTACTTC
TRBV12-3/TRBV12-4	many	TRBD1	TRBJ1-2	CASSSRTGSLTNYGYTF	TGTGCCAGCAGTTCCCGGACAGGATCCTTAACTAACTATGGCTACACCTTC
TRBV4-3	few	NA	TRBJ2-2	CASSQDRHPTGELFF	TGCGCCAGCAGCCAAGATCGGCACCCGACCGGGGAGCTGTTTTTT
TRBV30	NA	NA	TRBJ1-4	CAWDRGGSEKLFF	TGTGCCTGGGATCGGGGGGGTAGTGAAAAACTGTTTTTT
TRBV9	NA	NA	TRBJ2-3	CASSVGGGPSDTQYF	TGTGCCAGCAGCGTCGGCGGAGGCCCCTCAGATACGCAGTATTTT
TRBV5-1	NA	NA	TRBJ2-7	CASSLQGAGVHEQYF	TGCGCCAGCAGCCTCCAGGGGGCGGGGGTCCACGAGCAGTACTTC
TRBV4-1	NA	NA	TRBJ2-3	CASSQVTVTDTQYF	TGCGCCAGCAGCCAAGTGACAGTCACAGATACGCAGTATTTT
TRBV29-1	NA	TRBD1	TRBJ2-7	CSVEMGQNYEQYF	TGCAGCGTTGAAATGGGACAGAACTACGAGCAGTACTTC
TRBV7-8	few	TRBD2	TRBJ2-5	CASSLEASGSETQYF	TGTGCCAGCAGCTTAGAGGCTAGCGGGAGCGAGACCCAGTACTTC
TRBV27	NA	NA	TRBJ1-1	CASSFRMPALSEAFF	TGTGCCAGCAGTTTCAGAATGCCCGCACTCTCTGAAGCTTTCTTT
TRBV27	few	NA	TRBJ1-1	CASSFFFGLNTEAFF	TGTGCCAGCAGTTTTTTCTTCGGGCTGAACACTGAAGCTTTCTTT
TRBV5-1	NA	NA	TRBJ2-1	CASSPPWAGLHNEQFF	TGCGCCAGCAGCCCCCCCTGGGCGGGACTCCACAATGAGCAGTTCTTC
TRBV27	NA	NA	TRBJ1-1	CASSPISPGEAFF	TGTGCCAGCAGTCCGATATCCCCTGGTGAAGCTTTCTTT
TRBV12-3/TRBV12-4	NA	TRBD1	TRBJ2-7	CASRSDRVEQYF	TGTGCCAGCAGATCAGACAGGGTCGAGCAGTACTTC
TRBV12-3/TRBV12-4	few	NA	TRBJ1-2	CASSFRTAPNYGYTF	TGTGCCAGCAGTTTTCGGACAGCCCCGAACTATGGCTACACCTTC
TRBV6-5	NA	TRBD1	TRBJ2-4	CASSYLGQRKNIQYF	TGTGCCAGCAGTTACCTGGGACAGAGAAAAAACATTCAGTACTTC
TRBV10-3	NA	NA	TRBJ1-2	CAISSTENYGYTF	TGTGCCATCAGTTCGACAGAGAACTATGGCTACACCTTC
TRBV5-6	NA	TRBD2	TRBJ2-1	CASSFTTSGRGNEQFF	TGTGCCAGCAGCTTTACGACTAGCGGGAGAGGAAATGAGCAGTTCTTC
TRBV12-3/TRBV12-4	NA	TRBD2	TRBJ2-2	CASSNRLAGAVRELFF	TGTGCCAGCAGTAACAGACTAGCGGGAGCGGTGAGGGAGCTGTTTTTT
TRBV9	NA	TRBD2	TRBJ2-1	CASSVAGGPPYNEQFF	TGTGCCAGCAGCGTAGCGGGAGGGCCTCCCTACAATGAGCAGTTCTTC
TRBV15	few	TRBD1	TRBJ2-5	CATSRDRAGGVGETQYF	TGTGCCACCAGCAGAGATCGGGCAGGGGGCGTGGGGGAGACCCAGTACTTC
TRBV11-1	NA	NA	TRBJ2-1	CASSIRTKSSYNEQFF	TGTGCCAGCAGCATACGGACCAAGAGCTCCTACAATGAGCAGTTCTTC
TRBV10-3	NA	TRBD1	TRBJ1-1	CAIRVPGQGPNTEAFF	TGTGCCATCAGGGTCCCGGGACAGGGCCCGAACACTGAAGCTTTCTTT
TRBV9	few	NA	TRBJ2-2	CASSVVVGGTGELFF	TGTGCCAGCAGCGTAGTGGTGGGGGGCACCGGGGAGCTGTTTTTT
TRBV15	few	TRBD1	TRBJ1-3	CATSETGAGNTIYF	TGTGCCACCAGCGAGACAGGGGCTGGAAACACCATATATTTT
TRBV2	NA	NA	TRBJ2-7	CASSEALWVGEQYF	TGTGCCAGCAGTGAAGCGTTGTGGGTCGGCGAGCAGTACTTC
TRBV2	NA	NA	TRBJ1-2	CASRETGVYGYTF	TGTGCCAGCAGGGAGACAGGCGTGTATGGCTACACCTTC
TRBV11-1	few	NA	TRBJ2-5	CASSPLRGQETQYF	TGTGCCAGCAGTCCACTCCGCGGGCAAGAGACCCAGTACTTC
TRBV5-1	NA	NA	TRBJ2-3	CASSLFSKAERTDTQYF	TGCGCCAGCAGCTTATTCAGCAAGGCCGAACGCACAGATACGCAGTATTTT